Following are 24 T cell receptor beta chains from one sample sequenced in a study of blood T cell repertoires in COVID-19 (dated by TCRdb to the early 2020s). Libraries were constructed by the immunoSEQ multiplex PCR assay. This is the immuneACCESS table as TCRdb keeps it, with only in-frame sequences that have V and J called. A part of the clones is gone; compared with another copy, unresolved V genes explain less than half, and the rest is unexplained. The sample includes under 250,000 clones, with about 85% observed a single time. The top ten clones comprise roughly 5% of the sample. Sequenced sample: peripheral blood. The source of these receptors is a woman in her sixties who had recovered from COVID-19.

This chain uses TRBV6-5 with TRBJ2-7, with D possibly matching TRBD2 (5 bases). Germline V gene lookup returns CDR1 MNHEY and CDR2 SVGAGI. The CDR3 consists of 15 residues. V lost 4 bases and J lost 3, with 16 bases in between. CDR3 sequence: CASSLGAPDLYEQYF. In nucleotides, the CDR3 is TGTGCCAGCAGTTTGGGAGCACCCGATCTCTACGAGCAGTACTTC.

The chain couples TRBV19 to TRBJ2-7; a weak D match, TRBD1 (6 bases). V was clipped by 7 bases and J by 3 bases, with 16 bases between them. This CDR3 contains 14 residues. CDR1 and CDR2 from the germline V gene are LNHDA and SQIVND (reference sequence). The CDR3 here is CASNRDTFDYEQYF. CDR3 in DNA: TGTGCCAGTAACCGGGACACATTCGACTACGAGCAGTACTTC.

The rearrangement joins TRBV27 to TRBJ1-6; D is perhaps TRBD1 (5 bases). This CDR3 has 20 residues. From germline, CDR1 is MNHEY and CDR2 SMNVEV (reference sequence). V lost 0 bases and J 8 bases, leaving 26 bases between the germline ends. The CDR3 DNA sequence: TGTGCCAGCAGTTTATCGCCCTTGGTGGTTGCAGGGTGGCTGGATTCACCCCTCCACTTT. It specifies CASSLSPLVVAGWLDSPLHF.

V and J are TRBV12-3 or TRBV12-4 and TRBJ2-7; possibly TRBD2 for D (5 bases). V shed 3 bases and J shed 3 bases, with 9 bases lying between them. CDR3 size: 13 residues. The CDR3 loop reads CASSFLLVYEQYF. In nucleotides, the CDR3 is TGTGCCAGCAGTTTTTTACTAGTCTACGAGCAGTACTTC.

CDR3 nucleotide sequence: TGTGCCAGCGGGCGGGGGATTGGAAACACCATATATTTT. Protein sequence: CASGRGIGNTIYF. J is TRBJ1-3 and V is TRBV9; weak D call: TRBD1 (5 bases). In germline, CDR1 is SGDLS, CDR2 YYNGEE. V lost 7 bases, J lost 3 bases, and 11 bases lay in between. The CDR3 extends over 13 amino acids.

The chain combines TRBV3-1 (or the pseudogene TRBV3-2) with TRBJ1-5, with D possibly matching TRBD1 (5 bases). V was clipped by 3 bases and J by 6 bases, with 9 bases between them. This CDR3 is built from 13 residues. The V gene's germline CDR1 is LGHDT and CDR2 YNNKEL (reference sequence). CDR3 residues: CASSHQGPQPQHF. In DNA, the CDR3 is TGTGCCAGCAGCCATCAGGGTCCTCAGCCCCAGCATTTT.

The V gene is TRBV7-2, the J gene TRBJ2-1; 7 bases map to TRBD2. CDR3 length: 14 residues. V gave up 7 bases and J gave up 4 bases; unmatched junction bases: 7. Per the germline V gene, CDR1 is SGHTA and CDR2 is FQGNSA. The CDR3 nucleotides are TGTGCCAGCACCCCGCGCGGGGGTTACAATGAGCAGTTCTTC. Amino acid sequence: CASTPRGGYNEQFF.

The rearrangement links TRBV2 to TRBJ2-7, with 10 bases lining up with TRBD1. The CDR3 spans 13 residues. The trim removed 4 bases at V and 6 bases at J, leaving 3 bases unmatched. Germline CDR1 and CDR2: SNHLY and FYNNEI. Written as DNA, the CDR3 is TGTGCCAGCAGTGGACAGGGGGCCTCCGAGCAGTACTTC. Its protein is CASSGQGASEQYF.

V and J are TRBV5-1 and TRBJ2-7; 7 positions match TRBD2. The CDR3 runs to 15 residues. Trimming cost V 5 bases and J 1 base; bases outside gene matches: 9. Germline V gene lookup returns CDR1 SGHRS and CDR2 YFSETQ. CDR3 region: CASRFWGGGSYEQYF. CDR3 bases: TGCGCCAGCAGGTTCTGGGGCGGGGGTTCCTACGAGCAGTACTTC.

V and J are TRBV4-1 and TRBJ2-3; 9 nucleotides line up with TRBD1. V trimming: 6 bases; J trimming: 3 bases; junction bases outside the gene matches: 10. Germline V gives CDR1 MGHRA, CDR2 YSYEKL. The CDR3 runs 16 residues. CDR3 nucleotide sequence: TGCGCCAGCAGTCTCACAGGGGGCCGGCAGACAGATACGCAGTATTTT. Translated: CASSLTGGRQTDTQYF.

This chain uses TRBV19 with TRBJ1-5; 7 bases line up with TRBD1. The germline V gene encodes CDR1 LNHDA and CDR2 SQIVND (reference sequence). This CDR3 region has 16 residues. V lost 6 bases to trimming and J lost 4 bases; unmatched junction nucleotides: 12. The CDR3 region has the DNA TGTGCCAGTAGGGTGGTGGGGGGACAGCTAAATCAGCCCCAGCATTTT. It encodes CASRVVGGQLNQPQHF.

The chain employs TRBV30 and TRBJ2-1; the D gene is possibly TRBD1 (5 bases). The CDR3 loop spans 15 amino acids. Trimming removed 0 bases from V and 12 bases from J, with 21 bases in between. Looked up from germline, CDR1 is GTSNPN and CDR2 is SVGIG (reference sequence). CDR3 DNA: TGTGCCTGGAGTGTACAGGACATGCCCCGTCTAGGGCAGTTCTTC. It specifies CAWSVQDMPRLGQFF.

This chain joins TRBV19 and TRBJ1-4; D not certain. Trimming cost V 7 bases and J 5 bases, with 11 bases left between them. The length of the CDR3 is 13 residues. Germline-derived CDR1 and CDR2 are LNHDA and SQIVND (reference sequence). CDR3 nucleotide sequence: TGTGCCAGTAACGTCGGCGGGAATGAAAAACTGTTTTTT. The encoded protein is CASNVGGNEKLFF.

This chain links TRBV27 with TRBJ2-1; 7 bases agree with TRBD1. This CDR3 spans 14 amino acids. The V and J ends lost 3 bases and 7 bases, in that order; junction bases with no gene match: 6. The germline V gene has CDR1 MNHEY and CDR2 SMNVEV (reference sequence). The CDR3 spells CASSLTRDSNEQFF. CDR3 nucleotides: TGTGCCAGCAGTTTGACCCGGGACAGTAATGAGCAGTTCTTC.

This chain uses TRBV12-5 with TRBJ2-7; the match to TRBD1 covers 8 bases. Germline V gene lookup returns CDR1 LGHNT and CDR2 FRNRAP. This CDR3 has 14 amino acids. The ends lost 2 bases at V and 0 bases at J; junction bases unmatched: 0. The CDR3 region has the DNA TGTGCTAGTGGTTTGACAGGGGGCTCCTACGAGCAGTACTTC. It is translated as CASGLTGGSYEQYF.

The chain combines TRBV12-3 or TRBV12-4 with TRBJ1-1; the D is unclear. V shed 8 bases and J shed 7 bases, with 14 bases lying between them. This CDR3 has 12 residues. CDR3 amino acids: CASRTRQNEAFF. CDR3 coding DNA: TGTGCCAGCCGAACCAGGCAGAATGAAGCTTTCTTT.

V and J are TRBV5-4 and TRBJ2-7, with 7 bases identical to TRBD2. CDR1 is SGHNT, CDR2 YYREEE, per germline (reference sequence). The CDR3 length is 15 residues. Trimming cost V 2 bases and J 5 bases; bases outside gene matches: 10. CDR3 nucleotide sequence: TGTGCCAGCAGCTTACTAGCGCCGGAAGTCCACGAGCAGTACTTC. It specifies CASSLLAPEVHEQYF. Complete variable domain (other parts from reference TRBV5-4 and TRBJ2-7): ETGVTQSPTHLIKTRGQQVTLRCSSQSGHNTVSWYQQALGQGPQFIFQYYREEENGRGNFPPRFSGLQFPNYSSELNVNALELDDSALYLCASSLLAPEVHEQYFGPGTRLTVT.

The V and J genes are TRBV9 and TRBJ2-3, with a possible D match to TRBD1 (5 bases). The CDR3 loop spans 15 amino acids. Trimming took 0 bases from V and 1 from J, leaving 9 bases between them. Germline lookup yields CDR1 SGDLS and CDR2 YYNGEE. This chain's CDR3 is CASSVVGAGTDTQYF. The DNA for the CDR3 is TGTGCCAGCAGCGTAGTAGGGGCTGGCACAGATACGCAGTATTTT.

This clone has more than one count but fewer than ten. The chain carries TRBV29-1 and TRBJ2-5; D might be TRBD1 (6 bases). Germline-derived CDR1 and CDR2 are SQVTM and ANQGSEA. The ends were cut back, 4 bases at V and 4 bases at J, with 19 bases in the middle. This CDR3 has 15 amino acids. The CDR3 nucleotides read TGCAGCGTTGGGTATCGAGGGGGAATCGGAGAGACCCAGTACTTC. This sequence encodes CSVGYRGGIGETQYF.

V gene TRBV7-9 combines with J gene TRBJ1-3; D unclear. Trimming removed 10 bases at V and 0 bases at J, with 7 bases between. Germline CDR1 reads SEHNR; CDR2 reads FQNEAQ (reference sequence). The CDR3 is made up of 12 amino acids. CDR3 protein: CATPRSGNTIYF. The CDR3 DNA is TGTGCCACCCCCCGCTCTGGAAACACCATATATTTT.

Here the CDR3 reads CASSPTSNEQFF. CDR3 bases: TGTGCCAGCAGCCCTACTAGCAATGAGCAGTTCTTC. The rearrangement links TRBV7-6 to TRBJ2-1, with D perhaps TRBD2 (5 bases). This CDR3 region has 12 residues. Trimming stripped 5 bases from V and 6 bases from J, with 8 bases between. Looked up from germline, CDR1 is SGHVS and CDR2 is FNYEAQ.

This chain connects TRBV2 to TRBJ2-1, with 10 bases aligning to TRBD2. Germline V CDR1 and CDR2: SNHLY, FYNNEI. CDR3 length equals 16 residues. The J segment lost 6 bases and the V segment lost 4 bases, leaving 9 bases of the junction unmatched. DNA of the CDR3: TGTGCCAGCAGTGTTTCTCCGGGACTAGCGATCAATGAGCAGTTCTTC. It yields the protein CASSVSPGLAINEQFF.

This chain uses TRBV29-1 with TRBJ1-1, with TRBD1 matching over 10 bases. CDR1 is SQVTM, CDR2 ANQGSEA, per germline. Germline trimming cut 6 bases from V and 3 bases from J; bases unmatched to any gene: 13. This CDR3 spans 16 amino acids. The CDR3 sequence is CSVRTYDRGQDTEAFF. CDR3 DNA: TGCAGCGTGAGAACGTATGACAGGGGGCAAGACACTGAAGCTTTCTTT.

As concerns this clone: One end of the junction fails to match germline, which may point to a read error. The chain uses TRBV4-2 and TRBJ1-1; 8 bases agree with TRBD1. Germline loops: CDR1 LGHNA, CDR2 YNFKEQ. The CDR3 sequence is 18 residues long. DNA of the CDR3: TGTGCCAGCAGCCAAGATTACCCTCGGACAGGGTGGAACGCTGAAGCTTTCTTT. Protein sequence: CASSQDYPRTGWNAEAFF.